Below are 7 T cell receptor beta chains sequenced from a single sample in a study of molecular identifiers for immune sequencing clone quantification. In TCRdb, the PCR reads were re-called with MiXCR into one record per CDR3 protein. Here the sample spans about half a million distinct CDR3 sequences, roughly 25% being singletons. Source material: naive CD8+ T cells from blood, with Jurkat cell RNA spiked in. The subset here: FACS-sorted CD8+CD4-CCR7+CD45RA+ naive T cells. The source of these receptors is a human donor in good health. Some libraries in this study had Jurkat cell RNA spiked in.

This chain joins TRBV9 and TRBJ1-5, with D maybe TRBD1 (5 bases). Germline V CDR1 and CDR2: SGDLS, YYNGEE. The CDR3 totals 15 residues. V lost 4 bases and J 5 bases, leaving 16 bases between the germline ends. CDR3 in amino acids: CASSLGGGRDQPQHF. The CDR3 coding sequence is TGTGCCAGCAGCTTGGGGGGTGGGCGTGATCAGCCCCAGCATTTT.

Concerning this clonotype itself: This may come from a read error, since a much larger clone is one base off. The V call is TRBV7-9, the J call TRBJ2-7, with 9 bases that match TRBD1. CDR1 and CDR2 (germline): SEHNR, FQNEAQ (reference sequence). The CDR3 consists of 16 residues. CDR3 region: CASSLGPGQGFYDQYF. The CDR3 DNA is TGTGCCAGCAGCTTAGGTCCGGGACAGGGTTTCTACGACCAGTACTTC.

This clonotype has only a few counts. This chain links TRBV6-5 with TRBJ2-4; 8 bases agree with TRBD1. Germline-derived CDR1 and CDR2 are MNHEY and SVGAGI. Trimming cost V 2 bases and J 7 bases; bases outside gene matches: 4. This CDR3 is built from 14 residues. CDR3 protein: CASSYRQGANIQYF. As DNA, the CDR3 is TGTGCCAGCAGTTACCGGCAGGGGGCGAACATTCAGTACTTC.

There are a few counts of this clonotype. The gene calls are TRBV7-9 and TRBJ1-2; 7 positions match TRBD1. The ends lost 3 bases at V and 4 bases at J; junction bases unmatched: 8. The CDR3 loop spans 15 amino acids. In germline, CDR1 is SEHNR, CDR2 FQNEAQ (reference sequence). The CDR3 here is CASSFRGGDSYGYTF. The CDR3 coding sequence is TGTGCCAGCAGCTTTCGAGGGGGCGATAGCTATGGCTACACCTTC.

This clonotype came up a few times. The J gene is TRBJ2-3, the V gene TRBV6-8, with 8 bases fitting TRBD2. CDR1 MNHGY and CDR2 SAAAGT come from the germline V gene. Trimming removed 5 bases from V and 2 bases from J; junction bases left unmatched: 15. This CDR3 is built from 18 residues. The CDR3 nucleotides are TGTGCCAGCAGTCAGTCCAGCGGGGGACCCTTCTTCACAGATACGCAGTATTTT. It encodes CASSQSSGGPFFTDTQYF.

This clonotype came up a few times. CDR3 coding DNA: TGCGCCAGCAGCCAAGCTAGCGGGGGGGCCCTTGATACGCAGTATTTT. Its protein is CASSQASGGALDTQYF. The chain combines TRBV4-1 with TRBJ2-3, with 12 positions matching TRBD2. V gave up 1 base and J gave up 6 bases; unmatched junction bases: 5. There are 16 residues in the CDR3. Germline V gives CDR1 MGHRA, CDR2 YSYEKL.

Concerning this clonotype itself: A single base separates this from a much larger clone, so it may be a read error. This chain links TRBV2 with TRBJ1-5; a weak D match, TRBD1 (5 bases). The CDR3 has 20 amino acids. Trimming cost V 4 bases and J 1 base, with 26 bases left between them. The germline V gene has CDR1 SNHLY and CDR2 FYNNEI. This CDR3 is CASSGSRERFQLASNQPQHF. The CDR3 DNA reads TGTGCCAGCAGTGGAAGCAGGGAAAGGTTTCAACTAGCCAGCAATCAGCCCCAGCATTTT.